One and the same sample provided the 8 T cell receptor beta chains below, sequenced in a study of T-cell reconstitution after alpha-beta-depleted transplantation in children. The library targeted TCRbeta and was prepared with unique molecular identifiers. TCRdb ran MiXCR on the PCR reads and lists one entry per CDR3 protein. The top ten hold 27% of the sample, which has 400,000 to 450,000 distinct CDR3 sequences, around two fifths seen once. The sample was PBMCs, taken before TCRalphabeta/CD19-depleted stem cell transplant. These receptor sequences come from a girl aged 2-10 years with aplastic anemia, due to receive a stem cell transplant.

Ten or more counts support this clonotype. The chain is built from TRBV5-6 and TRBJ1-5; D is unclear. The CDR3 is 17 amino acids. Germline lookup yields CDR1 SGHDT and CDR2 YYEEEE. Between the trimmed V and J ends, which lost 2 bases and 2 bases, there was a span of 17 bases. This CDR3 is CASSFISGGLGNQPQHF. The DNA of the CDR3 is TGTGCCAGCAGCTTTATCTCGGGCGGTTTGGGCAATCAGCCCCAGCATTTT.

This clonotype was counted many times. CDR3 amino acids: CASSQVIVNSGANVLTF. CDR3 DNA: TGCGCCAGCAGCCAAGTAATCGTAAACTCTGGGGCCAACGTCCTGACTTTC. The chain combines TRBV4-3 with TRBJ2-6; D is unclear. V was trimmed by 1 base and J by 0 bases, leaving 10 bases between them. Germline values: CDR1 LGHNA, CDR2 YSLEER. The CDR3 covers 17 residues.

This clonotype was counted a few times. The chain has TRBV5-6 and TRBJ2-7; perhaps TRBD2 as D (5 bases). The CDR3 is 17 amino acids. The V end was cut by 3 bases, the J end by 0 bases, with 19 bases between. Per the germline V gene, CDR1 is SGHDT and CDR2 is YYEEEE. The CDR3 coding sequence is TGTGCCAGCAGCTCGCGTCCCAGCGGCCTTTTCTCCTACGAGCAGTACTTC. Protein sequence: CASSSRPSGLFSYEQYF.

This clonotype occurred many times. The gene calls are TRBV10-3 and TRBJ2-3, with 8 bases matching TRBD2. Germline CDR1 and CDR2: ENHRY and SYGVKD. The CDR3 covers 19 residues. With 3 bases clipped from V and 0 bases from J, the junction kept 14 bases outside the gene matches. The CDR3 loop is CAISDVGGSGTTSTDTQYF. The CDR3 coding sequence is TGTGCCATCAGTGATGTTGGTGGTAGCGGGACAACAAGCACAGATACGCAGTATTTT.

This clonotype was picked up a small number of times. V and J are TRBV4-1 and TRBJ2-7; TRBD1 matches 10 bases. J was trimmed by 3 bases and V by 3 bases; bases with no gene match: 5. Germline CDR1 MGHRA, CDR2 YSYEKL. The CDR3 extends over 15 amino acids. The CDR3, as DNA: TGCGCCAGCAGCCACGGGACAGGGGCTAGCTACGAGCAGTACTTC. This gives the protein CASSHGTGASYEQYF.

There are many counts of this clonotype. V gene TRBV21-1 combines with J gene TRBJ2-1. TRBV21-1 has pseudogene status. The CDR3 has 16 amino acids. CDR3 protein: CASSKAPGRSSNEQFF. The CDR3 DNA sequence: TGTGCCAGCAGCAAAGCGCCGGGGCGCTCCTCCAATGAGCAGTTCTTC.

V is TRBV28 and J is TRBJ2-7, with TRBD2 matching over 9 bases. The CDR3 is made up of 16 amino acids. V shed 1 base and J 0 bases; nucleotides not matched to a gene: 4. The germline V gene encodes CDR1 MDHEN and CDR2 SYDVKM. The CDR3 nucleotides are TGTGCCAGCAGTTTATACGCTAGCGGGGTCTCCTACGAGCAGTACTTC. This codes for CASSLYASGVSYEQYF.

The rearrangement joins TRBV5-5 to TRBJ2-3; 7 bases match TRBD2. The ends lost 2 bases at V and 2 bases at J; junction bases unmatched: 2. Per the germline V gene, CDR1 is SGHKS and CDR2 is YYEKEE (reference sequence). The CDR3 runs to 14 residues. The CDR3 reads CASSLLALTDTQYF. DNA of the CDR3: TGTGCCAGCAGCTTACTAGCGCTCACAGATACGCAGTATTTT.